The entry that follows covers one TCR beta chain sequence. The table came from immunoSEQ multiplex PCR; TCRdb's copy has only in-frame clones and leaves some out. The repertoire consists of 75,000 to 100,000 clones, with almost 95% occurring once and the leading ten covering about 2%. The data belong to a study of T cell changes during pregnancy in multiple sclerosis. The V end was cut by 9 bases, the J end by 6 bases, with 15 bases between. Germline CDR1 reads SGHRS; CDR2 reads YFSETQ. The CDR3 consists of 13 residues. The rearrangement uses TRBV5-1 and TRBJ1-4; D is possibly TRBD1 (6 bases). Sequencing used peripheral blood, obtained after pregnancy. This clonotype originated in a female donor with multiple sclerosis, enrolled in a pregnancy study. Here the CDR3 DNA reads TGCGCCACCCGGAGGGGGAGGGATGAAAAACTGTTTTTT. This gives the protein CATRRGRDEKLFF.